This T cell receptor (beta chain) was obtained from a study of prognosis after radiotherapy for stage I lung cancer. Study details: Enrolled patients were those with stage I non-small cell lung cancer, a group that was recruited between April 2018 and January 2019. The study recorded squamous cell carcinoma in roughly seven patients and adenocarcinoma in 11 to 13. Distant metastases were recorded in a handful of patients after radiotherapy, at a median of about 7 months, and no significant progression was recorded in around 16.

As concerns this clonotype: Its target is not known.

Regarding the study as a whole: Patients developing distant metastases showed lower Shannon entropy after stereotactic body radiation therapy.

CDR1 and CDR2 (germline): MGHDK, SYGVNS. This CDR3 has 15 amino acids. The V end was cut by 5 bases, the J end by 4 bases, with 15 bases between. The genomic DNA TCR beta CDR3 region underwent two rounds of multiplex PCR. First-round PCR employed TRBV- and TRBJ-specific primers for each gene. MiXCR was run by TCRdb on the multiplex PCR reads, yielding one entry per CDR3 protein. Of about 19,000 distinct CDR3 sequences listed, roughly 53% are singletons. Sequences were derived from PBMCs, sampled before or after stereotactic body radiation therapy (not recorded which). The J gene is TRBJ1-3, the V gene TRBV25-1; D is possibly TRBD1 (6 bases). The TCR was taken from a donor over 45 with non-small cell lung cancer. The CDR3 is CASSPPQGIGNTIYF. DNA of the CDR3: TGTGCCAGCAGTCCGCCACAGGGTATCGGAAACACCATATATTTT.